The 11 T cell receptor beta chains below were found in one sample sequenced in a study of tumor-infiltrating lymphocytes in primary liver carcinoma. TCR beta cDNA was prepared out of around 460 ng total RNA by means of a constant-region primer. Libraries for TCR beta were built through three nested multiplex PCR rounds, which together made up a slightly modified ARM-PCR procedure. The first two PCR rounds used TRBV1-TRBV30 primers with a Cbeta primer, about 9 cycles each. MiXCR, run by TCRdb on the multiplex PCR reads, gives a single entry per CDR3 protein. The data hold more than 150,000 distinct CDR3 sequences, with 50% to 75% observed a single time. Blood RNA came from unsorted whole blood; germline DNA was also extracted. Sequenced input: peripheral blood. The receptors here all came from a man aged 35-49 years with primary liver carcinoma and hepatitis B virus infection.

As concerns this clonotype: A much bigger clone sits one base away, suggesting this may be a read error. The rearrangement joins TRBV11-2 to TRBJ2-3, with 7 bases identical to TRBD2. CDR3 length: 16 amino acids. Germline V gives CDR1 SGHAT, CDR2 FQNNGV. CDR3 sequence (DNA): TGTGCCTGCAGCTCCAAGACTAGCAGCAGCACAGATACGCAGTATTTT. Translating it yields CACSSKTSSSTDTQYF. The full variable domain, in which reference TRBV11-2 and TRBJ2-3 provide the parts outside the CDR3, is EAGVAQSPRYKIIEKRQSVAFWCNPISGHATLYWYQQILGQGPKLLIQFQNNGVVDDSQLPKDRFSAERLKGVDSTLKIQPAKLEDSAVYLCACSSKTSSSTDTQYFGPGTRLTVL.

Of note for this clonotype: Compared with germline, one end of the junction differs, possibly owing to a read error. This sequence joins TRBV11-2 and TRBJ2-2; the D gene is possibly TRBD2 (5 bases). Per germline, CDR1 SGHAT and CDR2 FQNNGV. The CDR3 has 15 residues. The CDR3, as DNA: TGTGCCAGCAGCTTTGCCGCAGGCCGGACCGGGGAGCTGTCTTTT. This encodes CASSFAAGRTGELSF.

With respect to this clonotype: A much larger clone lies a single base off, so this may be a read error. The V gene is TRBV4-2, the J gene TRBJ1-2; 9 nucleotides agree with TRBD1. This CDR3 contains 15 residues. CDR1 and CDR2 (germline): LGHNA, YNFKEQ. Here the CDR3 DNA reads TGTGCCGGCAGCCAAGAAGGGGACAGGGCCTATGGCTACACCTTC. It encodes CAGSQEGDRAYGYTF.

Only one count was recorded for this clonotype. The chain is built from TRBV4-2 and TRBJ1-1, with D tentatively TRBD1 (5 bases). V lost 0 bases and J 0 bases, leaving 14 bases between the germline ends. Germline-derived CDR1 and CDR2 are LGHNA and YNFKEQ. The CDR3 loop spans 17 amino acids. The DNA for the CDR3 is TGTGCCAGCAGCCAAGATCACGGCAGGGCAATGAACACTGAAGCTTTCTTT. Translating it yields CASSQDHGRAMNTEAFF.

A note on this clonotype: The junction and the germline gene differ at one end; a read error may be behind it. The rearrangement uses TRBV11-3 and TRBJ2-7, with 7 bases identical to TRBD2. This CDR3 spans 15 amino acids. The germline V gene has CDR1 SGHNT and CDR2 YENEEA. The CDR3 coding sequence is TGTTCCAGCAGCCCTTCTGGACTAGACACCTACGAGCAGTACTTC. Its translation is CSSSPSGLDTYEQYF.

This clonotype showed up many times. This chain joins TRBV29-1 and TRBJ1-1, with D unclear. Germline V gives CDR1 SQVTM, CDR2 ANQGSEA. This CDR3 region has 12 residues. V lost 5 bases and J 1 base, leaving 8 bases between the germline ends. CDR3 in amino acids: CSVSGGNTEAFF. CDR3 sequence (DNA): TGCAGCGTTTCCGGTGGGAACACTGAAGCTTTCTTT.

Ten or more counts support this clonotype. The chain carries TRBV5-1 and TRBJ2-5; the match to TRBD1 covers 9 bases. V lost 3 bases to trimming and J lost 5 bases; unmatched junction nucleotides: 8. CDR1 SGHRS and CDR2 YFSETQ come from the germline V gene. The CDR3 has 15 residues. DNA for the CDR3: TGCGCCAGCAGCTGGTCCCGGACAGGGGATGAGACCCAGTACTTC. Protein sequence: CASSWSRTGDETQYF.

In the case of this clonotype: A junction boundary mismatches the germline segment, possibly from a read error. V and J are TRBV28 and TRBJ1-2; no reliable D call. Germline-derived CDR1 and CDR2 are MDHEN and SYDVKM. This CDR3 contains 15 residues. This CDR3 reads CASSPSSGANYGYTF. The CDR3 nucleotides read TGTGCCAGCAGTCCGTCTTCAGGAGCTAACTATGGCTACACATTC.

This chain joins TRBV11-1 and TRBJ2-1; 7 bases are a match to TRBD2. V shed 4 bases and J 11 bases; nucleotides not matched to a gene: 14. The CDR3 length is 15 residues. Germline values: CDR1 SGHAT, CDR2 FQDESV (reference sequence). CDR3 DNA: TGTGCCAGCAGCTCTCTACTAGCGAAAGACTCGCAGCAGTTCTTC. Translating it yields CASSSLLAKDSQQFF. Full variable domain (outside the CDR3, taken from reference TRBV11-1 and TRBJ2-1): EAEVAQSPRYKITEKSQAVAFWCDPISGHATLYWYRQILGQGPELLVQFQDESVVDDSQLPKDRFSAERLKGVDSTLKIQPAELGDSAMYLCASSSLLAKDSQQFFGPGTRLTVL.

This clonotype came up a few times. J is TRBJ1-1 and V is TRBV5-6; D is unresolved. This CDR3 spans 14 amino acids. V was pared by 1 base and J by 0 bases, with 7 bases between. Germline assignment: CDR1 SGHDT and CDR2 YYEEEE. CDR3 sequence reads: CASSLTMLNTEAFF. CDR3 in DNA: TGTGCCAGCAGCTTGACAATGCTGAACACTGAAGCTTTCTTT.

This sequence joins TRBV12-3 or TRBV12-4 and TRBJ2-1, with D possibly matching TRBD2 (5 bases). With 6 bases removed from V and 6 bases from J, the gap between germline ends came to 18 bases. CDR3 length: 15 amino acids. CDR3 sequence reads: CASRSGGLRLNEQFF. DNA for the CDR3: TGTGCCAGCAGGTCAGGTGGACTTAGACTCAATGAGCAGTTCTTC.